The 23 T cell receptor beta chains below come from one sample, sequenced in a study of T cell repertoires in aging, cancer and after chemotherapy. A mixed TRB-A/B primer pool amplified rearranged TRB by multiplex touch-down PCR. TCRdb re-called the multiplex PCR reads with MiXCR, one entry per CDR3 protein. This table has approximately 20,000 distinct CDR3 sequences, approximately 40% appearing once. The template was genomic DNA from peripheral blood, not RNA. The sample taken for sequencing was blood. Receptors originate from a human donor with a solid tumor.

This clonotype is medium-sized (0.01 to 0.1%) in the sample. The V call is TRBV11-1, the J call TRBJ2-7; 10 bases match TRBD1. Germline values: CDR1 SGHAT, CDR2 FQDESV (reference sequence). J gave up 5 bases and V 6 bases, and 7 bases lay outside the gene matches. This CDR3 contains 14 residues. This CDR3 is CASRMGQGSHEQYF. CDR3 nucleotides: TGTGCCAGCAGAATGGGACAGGGGTCCCACGAGCAGTACTTC.

The V call is TRBV18, the J call TRBJ1-1; 8 bases are a match to TRBD1. With V trimmed by 2 bases and J by 5 bases, 7 bases remained unmatched. Germline-derived CDR1 and CDR2 are KGHSH and LQKENI. The CDR3 is 15 residues long. The CDR3 sequence is CASSPYGQGRTEAFF. Written as DNA, the CDR3 is TGTGCCAGCTCACCATACGGACAGGGAAGGACTGAAGCTTTCTTT.

This clonotype was detected a few times. The chain combines TRBV6-1 with TRBJ2-7; no clear D gene. Germline V gene lookup returns CDR1 MNHNS and CDR2 SASEGT. The CDR3 consists of 12 residues. DNA for the CDR3: TGTGCTGCTGGACGGATTTCCTACGAGCAGTACTTC. Translating gives CAAGRISYEQYF.

This clonotype is medium-sized. This chain joins TRBV6-2 or TRBV6-3 and TRBJ2-3; D call uncertain. The CDR3 contains 17 residues. Looked up from germline, CDR1 is MNHEY and CDR2 is SVGEGT. Trimming removed 6 bases from V and 2 bases from J, with 21 bases in between. CDR3 in amino acids: CASRGLPPRSPTDTQYF. CDR3 in DNA: TGTGCCAGCAGGGGTCTCCCCCCCAGGTCACCCACAGATACGCAGTATTTT.

This chain joins TRBV4-3 and TRBJ1-5; 9 bases align to TRBD1. The CDR3 is made up of 17 amino acids. Germline-derived CDR1 and CDR2 are LGHNA and YSLEER. V dropped 0 bases and J dropped 6; count of bases not matched to a gene: 9. Here the CDR3 reads CASSQELGTGTVQPQHF. Written as DNA, the CDR3 is TGCGCCAGCAGCCAAGAACTGGGGACAGGGACTGTTCAGCCCCAGCATTTT.

In this sample, this clonotype turned up a few times. The chain carries TRBV19 and TRBJ1-2; TRBD1 might be the D (5 bases). Trimming took off 2 bases at V and 4 bases at J, with 5 bases between the two ends. Germline V gene lookup returns CDR1 LNHDA and CDR2 SQIVND (reference sequence). The CDR3 is 12 amino acids. The CDR3 protein is CASSIRGYGYTF. CDR3 nucleotide sequence: TGTGCCAGTAGTATAAGGGGCTATGGCTACACCTTC.

The J gene is TRBJ2-4, the V gene TRBV4-1; TRBD2 matches at 14 bases. The CDR3 is 18 amino acids. Germline CDR1 is MGHRA and CDR2 is YSYEKL. After removal of 4 bases from V and 4 bases from J, the junction contained 9 bases not matched to a gene. CDR3 nucleotide sequence: TGCGCCAGCAGCCCAGAATGGACTAGCGGGGGGCCTAAAAACATTCAGTACTTC. This sequence encodes CASSPEWTSGGPKNIQYF.

The CDR3 loop is CASSLVSSTYNEQFF. The CDR3 DNA reads as TGTGCCAGCAGCTTAGTGTCCAGTACCTACAATGAGCAGTTCTTC. J is TRBJ2-1 and V is TRBV11-1; D is undetermined. Trimming cost V 1 base and J 2 bases, with 9 bases left between them. This CDR3 contains 15 residues. Germline lookup yields CDR1 SGHAT and CDR2 FQDESV (reference sequence).

The sample holds a few counts of this clonotype. The V gene is TRBV6-2 or TRBV6-3, the J gene TRBJ2-7, with D possibly matching TRBD1 (5 bases). V lost 7 bases to trimming and J lost 6 bases, with 13 bases between them. The germline V gene encodes CDR1 MNHEY and CDR2 SVGEGT. The CDR3 loop spans 12 amino acids. The CDR3 DNA reads as TGTGCCAGCAAAGTGGCAGGGCTCGAGCAGTACTTC. This gives the protein CASKVAGLEQYF.

This rearrangement joins TRBV27 to TRBJ2-1, with TRBD2 matching over 9 bases. This CDR3 is built from 13 residues. V trimming: 6 bases; J trimming: 8 bases; junction bases outside the gene matches: 5. The V gene's germline CDR1 is MNHEY and CDR2 SMNVEV (reference sequence). CDR3 sequence reads: CASRASGADEQFF. For the CDR3, the DNA is TGTGCCAGCAGGGCTAGCGGGGCTGATGAGCAGTTCTTC.

The chain recombines TRBV19 with TRBJ1-2, with 7 bases lining up with TRBD1. From germline, CDR1 is LNHDA and CDR2 SQIVND (reference sequence). The CDR3 length is 12 residues. V lost 6 bases, J lost 7 bases, and 5 bases stayed unmatched. CDR3 nucleotides: TGTGCCAGTAGCCTGACAGGGCTTGGCTACACCTTC. Protein product: CASSLTGLGYTF.

This clonotype came up a few times. J is TRBJ2-1 and V is TRBV6-4; TRBD2 is a possible D gene (6 bases). V gave up 6 bases and J gave up 3 bases, with 15 bases separating them. CDR3 size: 15 residues. The V gene's germline CDR1 is MRHNA and CDR2 SNTAGT. DNA of the CDR3: TGTGCCAGCAGCCGTACCGGGACTGACTACAATGAGCAGTTCTTC. Its protein is CASSRTGTDYNEQFF.

This clonotype appeared a few times. V and J are TRBV6-1 and TRBJ2-1; 7 nucleotides align to TRBD2. The CDR3 runs to 15 residues. Germline CDR1 is MNHNS and CDR2 is SASEGT. The V segment lost 3 bases and the J segment 6 bases; nucleotides outside the gene matches: 8. The CDR3 here is CASSEGREPTNEQFF. The CDR3 DNA reads as TGTGCCAGCAGTGAGGGGCGGGAGCCCACCAATGAGCAGTTCTTC.

The J gene is TRBJ2-7, the V gene TRBV21-1. TRBV21-1 is termed a pseudogene. The CDR3 totals 11 residues. CDR3: CASSKAHEQYF. The CDR3 DNA follows: TGTGCCAGCAGCAAAGCCCACGAGCAGTACTTC.

About this clonotype: One end of the junction fails to match germline, which may point to a read error. V gene TRBV30 combines with J gene TRBJ2-1; D is tentatively TRBD1 or TRBD2 (5 bases each). The CDR3 is made up of 13 amino acids. The germline CDR1 and CDR2 sequences are GTSNPN and SVGIG (reference sequence). For the CDR3, the DNA is TGTGCCTGTAGTGTACTCTGGGGGAATGAGCAGTTCTTC. Translation: CACSVLWGNEQFF.

This clonotype has only a few counts. V is TRBV6-2 or TRBV6-3 and J is TRBJ2-6; no clear D. The CDR3 consists of 16 residues. The ends were cut back, 4 bases at V and 0 bases at J, with 10 bases in the middle. Germline V lookup: CDR1 MNHEY, CDR2 SVGEGT. In DNA form, the CDR3 reads TGTGCCAGCAGTTTTAAGGGTTTCTCTGGGGCCAACGTCCTGACTTTC. This codes for CASSFKGFSGANVLTF.

This clonotype was seen more than once but under ten times. This rearrangement joins TRBV6-5 to TRBJ1-6; D perhaps matches TRBD1 (5 bases). V lost 6 bases to trimming and J lost 14 bases, with 20 bases between them. Germline CDR1 is MNHEY and CDR2 is SVGAGI. There are 14 residues in the CDR3. CDR3 region: CASSVGTAQFTLHF. The CDR3 DNA follows: TGTGCCAGCAGCGTAGGGACCGCACAATTCACCCTCCACTTT.

This clonotype ranks as medium-sized (0.01 to 0.1%). The CDR3 reads CASLRQTNTGELFF. The CDR3 nucleotides read TGTGCCAGTCTAAGGCAGACGAACACCGGGGAGCTGTTTTTT. This sequence joins TRBV6-2 or TRBV6-3 and TRBJ2-2; D gene uncertain. V dropped 9 bases and J dropped 0 bases, with 11 bases sitting between them. The CDR3 has 14 amino acids. Per germline, CDR1 MNHEY and CDR2 SVGEGT.

The chain joins TRBV10-3 to TRBJ1-3; possibly TRBD1 for D (6 bases). The V gene's germline CDR1 is ENHRY and CDR2 SYGVKD. This CDR3 is 14 amino acids long. Trimming removed 6 bases at V and 4 bases at J, with 13 bases between. DNA of the CDR3: TGTGCCATCAGGAGGGGGGCAGCAGGAAACACCATATATTTT. The encoded protein is CAIRRGAAGNTIYF.

The V gene is TRBV7-9, the J gene TRBJ1-5, with unresolved D. V dropped 7 bases and J dropped 4 bases, with 5 bases sitting between them. The germline gives CDR1 SEHNR, CDR2 FQNEAQ (reference sequence). This CDR3 spans 11 amino acids. The CDR3 DNA reads as TGTGCCAGCAAAATGAATCAGCCCCAGCATTTT. Protein product: CASKMNQPQHF.

A single count supports this clonotype. The chain has TRBV27 and TRBJ2-7, with D uncertain. Germline CDR1 MNHEY, CDR2 SMNVEV (reference sequence). CDR3 length: 10 residues. The germline V and J ends were trimmed by 5 bases and 3 bases, with 2 bases remaining between them. The CDR3 sequence: CASSVYEQYF. Here the CDR3 DNA reads TGTGCCAGCAGTGTCTACGAGCAGTACTTC.

There are a few counts of this clonotype. In DNA, the CDR3 is TGTGCCAGCAGCTTCGGGACAGCTACCTACGAGCAGTACTTC. It is translated as CASSFGTATYEQYF. The chain recombines TRBV7-2 with TRBJ2-7; 7 bases line up with TRBD1. Germline trimming cut 3 bases from V and 2 bases from J; bases unmatched to any gene: 4. The germline V gene has CDR1 SGHTA and CDR2 FQGNSA. The CDR3 covers 14 residues.

This clonotype occurred a few times. The chain joins TRBV12-3 or TRBV12-4 to TRBJ2-3; D assignment may be TRBD1 or TRBD2 (5 bases each). The CDR3 is 15 residues long. V gave up 6 bases and J gave up 0 bases, with 13 bases separating them. The CDR3: CASSPGWGSTDTQYF. As DNA, the CDR3 is TGTGCCAGCAGCCCCGGATGGGGGAGCACAGATACGCAGTATTTT.